Listed here are 9 T cell receptor beta chains from one sample, sequenced in a study of T cells in Graves' hyperthyroidism and ophthalmopathy. Researchers amplified the TCR beta CDR3 regions from RNA transcripts. The HTBI primer set drove a first-round RT-PCR of the TCR CDR3. TCRdb used MiXCR to reprocess the multiplex PCR reads, holding one entry per CDR3 protein. The sample carries nearly 600,000 distinct CDR3 sequences, about 15% recorded once. Sequencing used blood. The receptors were gathered from a young woman with Graves' hyperthyroidism that later progressed to Graves' ophthalmopathy.

At least ten counts were recorded for this clonotype. The chain has TRBV7-2 and TRBJ1-1, with D hard to call. This CDR3 has 12 residues. Germline CDR1 is SGHTA and CDR2 is FQGNSA. With 4 bases removed from V and 9 bases from J, the gap between germline ends came to 12 bases. CDR3 loop: CASSSQARQAFF. The CDR3 DNA sequence: TGTGCCAGCAGCTCCCAGGCTCGGCAAGCTTTCTTT.

This clonotype was counted a few times. This chain links TRBV3-1 with TRBJ2-7; a possible D gene is TRBD2 (7 bases). The germline V and J ends were trimmed by 0 bases and 2 bases, with 14 bases remaining between them. The CDR3 spans 16 residues. Germline V gene lookup returns CDR1 LGHDT and CDR2 YNNKEL (reference sequence). The CDR3 loop reads CASSQDLGGAAYEQYF. CDR3 coding DNA: TGTGCCAGCAGCCAAGATCTGGGGGGGGCAGCCTACGAGCAGTACTTC.

The V gene is TRBV25-1, the J gene TRBJ1-4; D unclear. V was trimmed by 4 bases and J by 0 bases, leaving 3 bases between them. CDR1 is MGHDK, CDR2 SYGVNS, per germline. CDR3 size: 13 residues. This CDR3 is CASSGPTNEKLFF. DNA for the CDR3: TGTGCCAGCAGTGGACCAACTAATGAAAAACTGTTTTTT.

This clonotype was picked up many times. The rearrangement uses TRBV12-3 or TRBV12-4 and TRBJ1-1; D unclear. The CDR3 contains 17 residues. V lost 3 bases and J 5 bases, leaving 22 bases between the germline ends. The CDR3 sequence is CASSFKGFWAPITEAFF. CDR3 nucleotide sequence: TGTGCCAGCAGTTTCAAAGGGTTTTGGGCTCCTATAACTGAAGCTTTCTTT.

Ten or more counts support this clonotype. J is TRBJ2-1 and V is TRBV5-1, with 10 bases that match TRBD2. There are 15 residues in the CDR3. Germline CDR1 reads SGHRS; CDR2 reads YFSETQ. J was trimmed by 5 bases and V by 5 bases; bases with no gene match: 7. CDR3 protein: CASSEAGGPNNEQFF. The CDR3 bases are TGCGCCAGCAGTGAAGCGGGAGGGCCCAACAATGAGCAGTTCTTC.

This clonotype was observed a handful of times. V and J are TRBV9 and TRBJ2-2, with TRBD2 matching 8 bases. This CDR3 is 17 amino acids long. Trimming took 4 bases from V and 1 from J; bases not matched to a gene: 9. CDR1 is SGDLS, CDR2 YYNGEE, per germline. The CDR3 DNA follows: TGTGCCAGCAGCCCTAGTGGGGCGGGAGGGAACACCGGGGAGCTGTTTTTT. Amino acids: CASSPSGAGGNTGELFF.

This clonotype appeared many times. This sequence joins TRBV19 and TRBJ2-3; D remains unclear. The germline V and J ends were trimmed by 3 bases and 2 bases, with 15 bases remaining between them. The CDR3 loop spans 16 amino acids. CDR1 is LNHDA, CDR2 SQIVND, per germline (reference sequence). CDR3 in amino acids: CASSISRAVLTDTQYF. In nucleotides, the CDR3 is TGTGCCAGTAGTATCTCCCGGGCAGTCCTCACAGATACGCAGTATTTT.

This clonotype appeared many times. The V gene is TRBV5-1, the J gene TRBJ1-5, with D possibly TRBD1 on 5 matching bases. V gave up 0 bases and J gave up 9 bases, with 16 bases separating them. The CDR3 extends over 15 amino acids. Germline V lookup: CDR1 SGHRS, CDR2 YFSETQ. The CDR3 spells CASSLDPGDSGPQHF. The CDR3 DNA reads as TGCGCCAGCAGCTTGGACCCGGGCGACAGTGGGCCCCAGCATTTT.

There are many counts of this clonotype. This chain joins TRBV12-3 or TRBV12-4 and TRBJ2-4, with D perhaps matching TRBD2 (6 bases). CDR3 length equals 16 residues. V was pared by 2 bases and J by 1 base, with 12 bases between. CDR3 nucleotide sequence: TGTGCCAGCAGTTTATGGGGGGAAAGGGCCAAAAACATTCAGTACTTC. It encodes CASSLWGERAKNIQYF.